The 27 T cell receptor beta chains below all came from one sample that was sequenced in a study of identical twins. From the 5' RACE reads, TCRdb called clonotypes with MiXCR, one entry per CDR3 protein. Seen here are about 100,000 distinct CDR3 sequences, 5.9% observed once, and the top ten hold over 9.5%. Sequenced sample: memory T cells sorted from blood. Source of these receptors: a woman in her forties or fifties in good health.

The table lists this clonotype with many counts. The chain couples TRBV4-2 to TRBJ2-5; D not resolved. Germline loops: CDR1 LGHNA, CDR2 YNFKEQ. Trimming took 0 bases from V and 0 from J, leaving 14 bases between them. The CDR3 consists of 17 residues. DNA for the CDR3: TGTGCCAGCAGCCAAGAAGGGCAGGTTGCGTACCAAGAGACCCAGTACTTC. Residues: CASSQEGQVAYQETQYF.

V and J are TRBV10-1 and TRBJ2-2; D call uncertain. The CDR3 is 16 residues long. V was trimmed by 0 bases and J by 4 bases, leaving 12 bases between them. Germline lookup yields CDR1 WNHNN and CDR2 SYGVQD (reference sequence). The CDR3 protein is CASSESTGWSTGELFF. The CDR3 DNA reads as TGCGCCAGCAGTGAGTCGACCGGATGGAGCACCGGGGAGCTGTTTTTT.

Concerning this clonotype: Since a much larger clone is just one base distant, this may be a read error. CDR3 nucleotides: TGTGCCAGCAGCTATCCGGGACAGGGGGCCTCTGACCAGTACTTC. Protein product: CASSYPGQGASDQYF. The chain employs TRBV7-9 and TRBJ2-7; 12 positions match TRBD1. This CDR3 has 15 residues. Per the germline V gene, CDR1 is SEHNR and CDR2 is FQNEAQ (reference sequence). V shed 4 bases and J 10 bases; nucleotides not matched to a gene: 11.

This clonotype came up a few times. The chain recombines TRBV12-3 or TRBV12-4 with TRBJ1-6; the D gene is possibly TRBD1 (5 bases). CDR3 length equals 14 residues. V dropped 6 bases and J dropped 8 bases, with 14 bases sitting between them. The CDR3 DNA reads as TGTGCCAGCAGACAGACAGCCGCGGATTCACCCCTCCACTTT. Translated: CASRQTAADSPLHF.

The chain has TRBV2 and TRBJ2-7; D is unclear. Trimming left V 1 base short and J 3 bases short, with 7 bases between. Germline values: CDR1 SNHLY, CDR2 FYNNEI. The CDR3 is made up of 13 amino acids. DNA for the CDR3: TGTGCCAGCAGTGAAGAGGCAATCTACGAGCAGTACGTC. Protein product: CASSEEAIYEQYV.

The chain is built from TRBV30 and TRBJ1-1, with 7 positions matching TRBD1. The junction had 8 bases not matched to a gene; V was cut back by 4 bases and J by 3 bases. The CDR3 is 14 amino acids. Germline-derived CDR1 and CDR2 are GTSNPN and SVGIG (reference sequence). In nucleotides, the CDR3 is TGTGCCTGGAATATACAGGGGAGGTACACTGAAGCTTTCTTT. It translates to CAWNIQGRYTEAFF.

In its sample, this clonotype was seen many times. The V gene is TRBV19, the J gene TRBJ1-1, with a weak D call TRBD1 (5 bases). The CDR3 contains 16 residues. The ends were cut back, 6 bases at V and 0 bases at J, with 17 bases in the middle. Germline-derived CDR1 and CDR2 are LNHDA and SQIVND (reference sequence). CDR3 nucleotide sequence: TGTGCCAGTAGGGGAAGGATCGGGGCGATGAACACTGAAGCTTTCTTT. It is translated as CASRGRIGAMNTEAFF.

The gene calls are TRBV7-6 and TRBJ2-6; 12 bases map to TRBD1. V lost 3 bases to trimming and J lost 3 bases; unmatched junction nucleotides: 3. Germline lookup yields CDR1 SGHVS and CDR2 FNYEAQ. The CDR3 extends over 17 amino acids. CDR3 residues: CASSLGQGALGANVLTF. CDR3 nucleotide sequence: TGTGCCAGCAGCTTGGGACAGGGGGCGCTTGGGGCCAACGTCCTGACTTTC.

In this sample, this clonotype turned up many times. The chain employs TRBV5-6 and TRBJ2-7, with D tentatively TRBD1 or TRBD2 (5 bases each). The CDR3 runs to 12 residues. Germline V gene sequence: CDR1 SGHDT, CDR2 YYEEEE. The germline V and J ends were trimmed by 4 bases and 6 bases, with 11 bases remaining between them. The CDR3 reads CASSGTGVEQYV. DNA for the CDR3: TGTGCCAGCAGCGGGACCGGGGTCGAGCAGTACGTC.

The CDR3 DNA reads as TGTGCCAGCAGCGTAGCGGAGGGGGCCCCCCCCTCTGGGGCCAACGTCCTGACTTTC. It specifies CASSVAEGAPPSGANVLTF. The J gene is TRBJ2-6, the V gene TRBV9; tentative D call: TRBD1 (7 bases). The CDR3 has 19 amino acids. Trimming removed 0 bases from V and 0 bases from J, with 16 bases in between. The germline CDR1 and CDR2 sequences are SGDLS and YYNGEE.

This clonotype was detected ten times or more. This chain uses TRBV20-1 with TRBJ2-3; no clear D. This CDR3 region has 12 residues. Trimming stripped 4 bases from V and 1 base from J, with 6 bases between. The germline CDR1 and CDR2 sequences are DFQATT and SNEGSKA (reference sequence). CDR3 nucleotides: TGCAGTGCTATCTGGGGCACAGATACGCAGTATTTT. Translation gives CSAIWGTDTQYF.

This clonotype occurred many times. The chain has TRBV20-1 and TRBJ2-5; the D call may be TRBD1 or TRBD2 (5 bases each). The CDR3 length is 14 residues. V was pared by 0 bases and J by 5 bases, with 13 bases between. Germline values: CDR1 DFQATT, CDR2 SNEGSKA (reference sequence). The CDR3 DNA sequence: TGCAGTGCTAGAGATCTCACAGGCGGGGAGACCCAGTACTTC. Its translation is CSARDLTGGETQYF.

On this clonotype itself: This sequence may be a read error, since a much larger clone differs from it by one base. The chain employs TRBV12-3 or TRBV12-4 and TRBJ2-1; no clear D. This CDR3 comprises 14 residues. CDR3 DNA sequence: TGTGCCAGCATTTTAGATGGTCTGAGCTATGAGCAGTTCTTC. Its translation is CASILDGLSYEQFF.

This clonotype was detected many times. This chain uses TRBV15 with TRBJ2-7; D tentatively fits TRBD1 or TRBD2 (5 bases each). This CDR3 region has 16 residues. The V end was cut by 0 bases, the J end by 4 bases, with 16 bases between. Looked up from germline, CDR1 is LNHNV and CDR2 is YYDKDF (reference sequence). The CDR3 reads CATSRDRALGAYEQYF. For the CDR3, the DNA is TGTGCCACCAGCAGAGATAGGGCCCTCGGGGCTTACGAGCAGTACTTC.

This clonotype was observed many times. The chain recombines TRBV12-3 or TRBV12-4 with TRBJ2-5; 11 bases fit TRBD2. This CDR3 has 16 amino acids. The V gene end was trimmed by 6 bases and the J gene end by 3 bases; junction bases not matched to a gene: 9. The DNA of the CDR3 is TGTGCCAGCAGACCAACCCCGGGACTAGCGGAAGAGACCCAGTACTTC. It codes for CASRPTPGLAEETQYF.

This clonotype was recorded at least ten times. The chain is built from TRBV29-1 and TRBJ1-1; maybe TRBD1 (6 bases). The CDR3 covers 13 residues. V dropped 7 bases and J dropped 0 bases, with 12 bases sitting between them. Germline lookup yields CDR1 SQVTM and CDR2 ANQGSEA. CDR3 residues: CSAQGQLNTEAFF. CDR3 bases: TGCAGCGCCCAGGGACAACTGAACACTGAAGCTTTCTTT.

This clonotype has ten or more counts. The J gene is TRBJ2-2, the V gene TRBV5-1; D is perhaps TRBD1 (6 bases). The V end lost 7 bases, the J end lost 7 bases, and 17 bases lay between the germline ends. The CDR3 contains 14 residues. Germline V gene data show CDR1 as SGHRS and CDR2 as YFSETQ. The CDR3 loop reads CASQYQGSIGELFF. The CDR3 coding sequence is TGCGCCAGCCAGTATCAGGGGTCAATCGGGGAGCTGTTTTTT.

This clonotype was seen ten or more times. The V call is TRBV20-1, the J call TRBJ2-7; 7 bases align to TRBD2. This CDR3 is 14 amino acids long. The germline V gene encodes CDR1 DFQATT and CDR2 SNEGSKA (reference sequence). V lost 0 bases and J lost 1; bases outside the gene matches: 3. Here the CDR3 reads CSARDVAGSYEQYF. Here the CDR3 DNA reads TGCAGTGCTAGAGACGTAGCGGGTTCCTACGAGCAGTACTTC.

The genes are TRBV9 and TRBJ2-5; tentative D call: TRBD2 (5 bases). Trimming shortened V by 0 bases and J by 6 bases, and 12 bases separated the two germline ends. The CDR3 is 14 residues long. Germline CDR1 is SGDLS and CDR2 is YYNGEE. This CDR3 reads CASSVDPGGKTQYF. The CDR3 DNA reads TGTGCCAGCAGCGTAGACCCAGGAGGAAAGACCCAGTACTTC.

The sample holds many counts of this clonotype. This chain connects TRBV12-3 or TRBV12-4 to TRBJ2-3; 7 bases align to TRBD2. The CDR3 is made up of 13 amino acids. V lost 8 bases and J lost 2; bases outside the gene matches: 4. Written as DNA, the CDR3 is TGTGCCAGCGAGCGGGATTCCACAGATACGCAGTATTTT. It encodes CASERDSTDTQYF.

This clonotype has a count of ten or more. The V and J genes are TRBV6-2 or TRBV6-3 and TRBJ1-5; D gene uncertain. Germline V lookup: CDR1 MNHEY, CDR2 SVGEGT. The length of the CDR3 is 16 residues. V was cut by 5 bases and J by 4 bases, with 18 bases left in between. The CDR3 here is CASSTGSGPLNQPQHF. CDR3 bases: TGTGCCAGCAGTACGGGTTCAGGACCCCTTAATCAGCCCCAGCATTTT.

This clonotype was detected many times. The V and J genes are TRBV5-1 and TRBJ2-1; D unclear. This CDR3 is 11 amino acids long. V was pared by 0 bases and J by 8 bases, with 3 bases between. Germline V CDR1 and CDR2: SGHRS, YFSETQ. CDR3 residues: CASSLDHEQFF. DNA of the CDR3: TGCGCCAGCAGCTTGGATCATGAGCAGTTCTTC.

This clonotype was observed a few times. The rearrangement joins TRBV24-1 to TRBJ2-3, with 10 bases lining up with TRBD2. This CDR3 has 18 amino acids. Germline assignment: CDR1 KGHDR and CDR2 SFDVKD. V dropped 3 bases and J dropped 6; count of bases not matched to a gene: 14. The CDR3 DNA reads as TGTGCCACCAGTGATCCCACAGCGGGAGGGTCTTTACCGGATACGCAGTATTTT. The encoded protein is CATSDPTAGGSLPDTQYF.

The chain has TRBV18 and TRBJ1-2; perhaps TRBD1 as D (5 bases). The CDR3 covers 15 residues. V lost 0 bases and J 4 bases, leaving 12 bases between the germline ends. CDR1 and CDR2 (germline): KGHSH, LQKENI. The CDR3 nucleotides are TGTGCCAGCTCACCACCGCCAGGGAGTGTCTATGGCTACACCTTC. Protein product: CASSPPPGSVYGYTF. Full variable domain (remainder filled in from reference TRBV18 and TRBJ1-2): NAGVMQNPRHLVRRRGQEARLRCSPMKGHSHVYWYRQLPEEGLKFMVYLQKENIIDESGMPKERFSAEFPKEGPSILRIQQVVRGDSAAYFCASSPPPGSVYGYTFGSGTRLTVV.

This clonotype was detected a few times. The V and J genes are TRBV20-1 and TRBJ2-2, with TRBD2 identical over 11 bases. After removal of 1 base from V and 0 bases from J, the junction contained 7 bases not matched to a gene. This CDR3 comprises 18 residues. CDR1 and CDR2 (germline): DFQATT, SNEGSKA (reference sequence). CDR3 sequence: CSARAWTSGRTNTGELFF. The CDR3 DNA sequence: TGCAGTGCTAGAGCCTGGACTAGCGGGCGCACGAACACCGGGGAGCTGTTTTTT.

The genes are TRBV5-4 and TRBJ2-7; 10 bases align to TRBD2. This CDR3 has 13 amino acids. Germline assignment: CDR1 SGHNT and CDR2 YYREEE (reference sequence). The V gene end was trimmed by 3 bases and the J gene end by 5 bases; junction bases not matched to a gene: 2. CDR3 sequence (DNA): TGTGCCAGCAGCTCTAGCGGGAGCGACGAGCAGTACTTC. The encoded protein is CASSSSGSDEQYF.

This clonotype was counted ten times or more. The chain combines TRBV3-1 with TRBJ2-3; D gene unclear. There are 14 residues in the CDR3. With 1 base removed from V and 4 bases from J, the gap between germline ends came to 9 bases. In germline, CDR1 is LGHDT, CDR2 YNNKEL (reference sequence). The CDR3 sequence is CASSQVRGSDTQYF. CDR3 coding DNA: TGTGCCAGCAGCCAAGTCCGCGGATCAGATACGCAGTATTTT.